Each of the 17 T cell receptor beta chains below was sequenced from the same sample in a study of T cell repertoires in cytomegalovirus infection. Using its own MiXCR run on the reads, TCRdb lists one record per CDR3 protein. The sample has 700,000 to 850,000 distinct CDR3 sequences, approximately 30% seen once. The antigens these receptors bind are not known. This sample comprised cultured CD8+ T cells from PBMCs, obtained from culture after CMV antigen stimulation. The source is a human donor in good health (CMV status not recorded). Some clones in this sample may be carry-over from other donors' samples.

In DNA form, the CDR3 reads TGTGCCAGCAGCACCCAGGTTCAAGGTGAGCAGTTCTTC. Translated, it gives CASSTQVQGEQFF. V and J are TRBV5-6 and TRBJ2-1; D gene uncertain. This CDR3 region has 13 residues. Trimming stripped 4 bases from V and 9 bases from J, with 14 bases between. CDR1 and CDR2 (germline): SGHDT, YYEEEE.

Note on this clonotype: A much larger clone differs by one base, so this may be a read error. The chain couples TRBV27 to TRBJ1-5; TRBD1 matches 7 bases. CDR3 size: 13 residues. Trimming cost V 6 bases and J 7 bases; bases outside gene matches: 6. The germline gives CDR1 MNHEY, CDR2 SMNVEV (reference sequence). The CDR3 nucleotides read TGTGCCAGCAGCCCGACAGGGAAACAGCCCCAGCATTTT. Amino acid sequence: CASSPTGKQPQHF.

This clonotype was recorded at least ten times. Here the CDR3 DNA reads TGTGCCAGCAGCCTCAACGAGCTTACCTACGAGCAGTACTTC. Protein product: CASSLNELTYEQYF. The gene calls are TRBV7-2 and TRBJ2-7, with unresolved D. CDR3 length: 14 residues. The germline CDR1 and CDR2 sequences are SGHTA and FQGNSA. The V and J ends lost 5 bases and 2 bases respectively, with 13 bases between them.

DNA of the CDR3: TGTGCCAGCAGTACGCTCGGGGTTTCGAGCACCGGGGAGCTGTTTTTT. This gives the protein CASSTLGVSSTGELFF. This chain uses TRBV6-5 with TRBJ2-2; possible D gene TRBD2, 5 bases. Trimming removed 5 bases at V and 4 bases at J, with 17 bases between. The CDR3 length is 16 residues. Looked up from germline, CDR1 is MNHEY and CDR2 is SVGAGI.

The J gene is TRBJ1-5, the V gene TRBV28; perhaps TRBD1 as D (5 bases). The CDR3 is 16 amino acids. The ends were cut back, 6 bases at V and 3 bases at J, with 18 bases in the middle. Per the germline V gene, CDR1 is MDHEN and CDR2 is SYDVKM. CDR3 sequence (DNA): TGTGCCAGCAGATTGCTCCGGGACGGAAACAATCAGCCCCAGCATTTT. It is translated as CASRLLRDGNNQPQHF.

This clonotype was counted at least ten times. This chain links TRBV7-2 with TRBJ1-4; D not resolved. The CDR3 is 15 amino acids. Trimming shortened V by 6 bases and J by 3 bases, and 14 bases separated the two germline ends. Per germline, CDR1 SGHTA and CDR2 FQGNSA. CDR3 coding DNA: TGTGCCAGCAGTTCGGCCCCGAGCCCTAATGAAAAACTGTTTTTT. Translation gives CASSSAPSPNEKLFF.

This clonotype was detected many times. The genes are TRBV7-9 and TRBJ2-5, with D perhaps TRBD2 (6 bases). Trimming shortened V by 5 bases and J by 3 bases, and 19 bases separated the two germline ends. Germline assignment: CDR1 SEHNR and CDR2 FQNEAQ (reference sequence). The length of the CDR3 is 16 residues. DNA of the CDR3: TGTGCCAGCAGCCCGGCGGGGTGGCCAGAGGAAGAGACCCAGTACTTC. It yields the protein CASSPAGWPEEETQYF. Looking up the rest from reference TRBV7-9 and TRBJ2-5 gives the full variable domain: DTGVSQNPRHKITKRGQNVTFRCDPISEHNRLYWYRQTLGQGPEFLTYFQNEAQLEKSRLLSDRFSAERPKGSFSTLEIQRTEQGDSAMYLCASSPAGWPEEETQYFGPGTRLLVL.

This clonotype showed up just a few times. The chain combines TRBV12-3 or TRBV12-4 with TRBJ2-1; D gene uncertain. CDR3 length: 13 amino acids. Trimming pared 1 base from V and 6 bases from J, leaving 7 bases between. This CDR3 reads CASSLELPNEQFF. The DNA of the CDR3 is TGTGCCAGCAGTTTAGAACTTCCCAATGAGCAGTTCTTC.

There are a few counts of this clonotype. The chain joins TRBV10-3 to TRBJ1-5; 7 bases align to TRBD1. The CDR3 is 17 residues long. The germline gives CDR1 ENHRY, CDR2 SYGVKD. V trimming: 0 bases; J trimming: 0 bases; junction bases outside the gene matches: 5. CDR3 coding DNA: TGTGCCATCAGTGAGTCAGGGACAGACCATAGCAATCAGCCCCAGCATTTT. Translation: CAISESGTDHSNQPQHF.

The chain's CDR3 is CAGPRDSIQETQYF. As DNA, the CDR3 is TGTGCCGGACCCCGGGACAGCATCCAAGAGACCCAGTACTTC. V gene TRBV2 combines with J gene TRBJ2-5; 7 bases are shared with TRBD1. The CDR3 runs 14 residues. Germline loops: CDR1 SNHLY, CDR2 FYNNEI. The J segment lost 1 base and the V segment lost 11 bases, leaving 10 bases of the junction unmatched.

The chain carries TRBV7-9 and TRBJ1-4; no firm D call. This CDR3 is built from 14 residues. Trimming took 1 base from V and 1 from J, leaving 4 bases between them. Per the germline V gene, CDR1 is SEHNR and CDR2 is FQNEAQ (reference sequence). As DNA, the CDR3 is TGTGCCAGCAGCTTAGACGGAACTAATGAAAAACTGTTTTTT. Translating it yields CASSLDGTNEKLFF.

Only a few counts were recorded for this clonotype. V usage is TRBV7-2 and J usage is TRBJ1-6, with TRBD1 matching over 8 bases. The V gene end was trimmed by 5 bases and the J gene end by 7 bases; junction bases not matched to a gene: 7. This CDR3 contains 15 residues. Looked up from germline, CDR1 is SGHTA and CDR2 is FQGNSA. The CDR3 protein is CASSIRDRNNSPLHF. As DNA, the CDR3 is TGTGCCAGCAGCATCCGGGACAGGAACAATTCACCCCTCCACTTT.

This clonotype was found many times. The rearrangement links TRBV25-1 to TRBJ2-5; TRBD2 aligns across 8 bases. The CDR3 runs 16 residues. Germline lookup yields CDR1 MGHDK and CDR2 SYGVNS. J was trimmed by 1 base and V by 1 base; bases with no gene match: 5. In nucleotides, the CDR3 is TGTGCCAGCAGTGAATTCACTAGCGGTATCCAAGAGACCCAGTACTTC. Translating it yields CASSEFTSGIQETQYF.

Ten or more counts support this clonotype. This chain connects TRBV7-9 to TRBJ2-7; D might be TRBD2 (5 bases). Germline values: CDR1 SEHNR, CDR2 FQNEAQ (reference sequence). The CDR3 runs to 13 residues. V lost 5 bases and J lost 2, with 10 bases in between. This CDR3 reads CASSRDGTYEQYF. The CDR3 DNA follows: TGTGCCAGCAGCCGAGACGGGACCTACGAGCAGTACTTC.

This clonotype was detected many times. The chain carries TRBV7-9 and TRBJ2-4, with 11 positions matching TRBD2. Trimming took 3 bases from V and 7 from J; bases not matched to a gene: 2. Per germline, CDR1 SEHNR and CDR2 FQNEAQ (reference sequence). This CDR3 is built from 14 residues. The CDR3 sequence: CASSLASGGNIQYF. DNA of the CDR3: TGTGCCAGCAGCTTGGCTAGCGGGGGGAACATTCAGTACTTC.

This clonotype was seen just once. The chain recombines TRBV7-6 with TRBJ1-1, with D hard to call. CDR3 length equals 14 residues. CDR1 SGHVS and CDR2 FNYEAQ come from the germline V gene. Trimming took 5 bases from V and 7 from J, leaving 17 bases between them. Here the CDR3 reads CASSIPGGGIEAFF. CDR3 DNA: TGTGCCAGCAGCATTCCCGGAGGAGGAATTGAAGCTTTCTTT. The full variable domain, completed using reference TRBV7-6 and TRBJ1-1, is GAGVSQSPRYKVTKRGQDVALRCDPISGHVSLYWYRQALGQGPEFLTYFNYEAQQDKSGLPNDRFSAERPEGSISTLTIQRTEQRDSAMYRCASSIPGGGIEAFFGQGTRLTVV.

CDR3: CASMGQAIDVYTGELFF. The CDR3 coding sequence is TGTGCCAGTATGGGACAGGCCATCGATGTTTACACCGGGGAGCTGTTTTTT. This chain connects TRBV19 to TRBJ2-2; 8 bases are a match to TRBD1. Germline assignment: CDR1 LNHDA and CDR2 SQIVND (reference sequence). The CDR3 is 17 amino acids. The V and J ends lost 7 bases and 3 bases, in that order; junction bases with no gene match: 13.